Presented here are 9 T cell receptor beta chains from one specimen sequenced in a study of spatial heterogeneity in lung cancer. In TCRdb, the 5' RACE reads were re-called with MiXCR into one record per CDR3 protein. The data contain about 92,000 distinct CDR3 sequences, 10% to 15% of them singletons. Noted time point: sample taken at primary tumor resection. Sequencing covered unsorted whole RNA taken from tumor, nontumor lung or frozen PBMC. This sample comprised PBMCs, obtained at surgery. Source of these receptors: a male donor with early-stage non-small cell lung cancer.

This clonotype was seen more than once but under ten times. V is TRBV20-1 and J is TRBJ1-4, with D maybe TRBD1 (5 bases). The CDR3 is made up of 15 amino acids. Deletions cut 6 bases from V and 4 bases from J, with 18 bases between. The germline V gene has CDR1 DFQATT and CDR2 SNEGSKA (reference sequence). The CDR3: CSATRGSPINEKLFF. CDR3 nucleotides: TGCAGTGCCACTAGGGGCAGCCCAATTAATGAAAAACTGTTTTTT.

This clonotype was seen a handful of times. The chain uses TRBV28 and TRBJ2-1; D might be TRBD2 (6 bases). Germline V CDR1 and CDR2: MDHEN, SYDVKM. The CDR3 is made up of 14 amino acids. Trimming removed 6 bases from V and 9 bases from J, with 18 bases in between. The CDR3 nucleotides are TGTGCCAGCAGCCGTAGCGGTGAGGGCCCTGAGCAGTTCTTC. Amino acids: CASSRSGEGPEQFF.

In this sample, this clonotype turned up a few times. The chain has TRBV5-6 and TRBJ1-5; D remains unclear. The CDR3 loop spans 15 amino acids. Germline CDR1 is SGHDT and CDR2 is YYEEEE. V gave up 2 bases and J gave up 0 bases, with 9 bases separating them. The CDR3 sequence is CASSLRVYSNQPQHF. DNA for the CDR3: TGTGCCAGCAGCTTAAGGGTATATAGCAATCAGCCCCAGCATTTT. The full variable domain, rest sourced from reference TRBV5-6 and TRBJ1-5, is DAGVTQSPTHLIKTRGQQVTLRCSPKSGHDTVSWYQQALGQGPQFIFQYYEEEERQRGNFPDRFSGHQFPNYSSELNVNALLLGDSALYLCASSLRVYSNQPQHFGDGTRLSIL.

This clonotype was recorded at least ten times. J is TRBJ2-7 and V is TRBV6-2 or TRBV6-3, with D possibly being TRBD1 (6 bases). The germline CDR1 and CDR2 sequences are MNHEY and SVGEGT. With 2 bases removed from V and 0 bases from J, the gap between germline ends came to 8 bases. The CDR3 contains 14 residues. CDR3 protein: CASSYGGTSYEQYF. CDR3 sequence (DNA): TGTGCCAGCAGTTACGGGGGCACCTCCTACGAGCAGTACTTC.

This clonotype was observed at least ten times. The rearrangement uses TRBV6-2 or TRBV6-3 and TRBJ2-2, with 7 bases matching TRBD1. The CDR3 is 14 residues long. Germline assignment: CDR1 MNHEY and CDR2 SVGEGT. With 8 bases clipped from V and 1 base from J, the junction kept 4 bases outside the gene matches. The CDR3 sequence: CASRDSLNTGELFF. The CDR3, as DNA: TGTGCCAGCCGGGACAGCTTGAACACCGGGGAGCTGTTTTTT.

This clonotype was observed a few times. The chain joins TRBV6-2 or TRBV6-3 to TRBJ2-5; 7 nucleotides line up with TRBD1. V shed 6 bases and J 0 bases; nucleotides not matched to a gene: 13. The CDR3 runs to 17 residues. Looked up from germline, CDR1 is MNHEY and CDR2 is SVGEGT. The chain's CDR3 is CASRDQLGQAYQETQYF. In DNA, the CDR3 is TGTGCCAGCAGAGATCAGTTAGGACAGGCCTACCAAGAGACCCAGTACTTC.

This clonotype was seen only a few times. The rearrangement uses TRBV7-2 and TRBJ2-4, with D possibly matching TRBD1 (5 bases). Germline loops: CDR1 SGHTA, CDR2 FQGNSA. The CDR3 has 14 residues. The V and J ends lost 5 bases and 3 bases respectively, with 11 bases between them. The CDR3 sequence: CASSEQGDKNIQYF. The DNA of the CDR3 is TGTGCCAGCAGCGAGCAGGGCGACAAAAACATTCAGTACTTC.

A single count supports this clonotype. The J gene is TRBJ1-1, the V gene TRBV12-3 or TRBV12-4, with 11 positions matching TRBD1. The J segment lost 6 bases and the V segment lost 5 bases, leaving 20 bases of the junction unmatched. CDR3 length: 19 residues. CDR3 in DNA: TGTGCCAGCAGTCCTCAGTCCTGGACAGGGGGCTTCAGAAGCCCTGAAGCTTTCTTT. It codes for CASSPQSWTGGFRSPEAFF.

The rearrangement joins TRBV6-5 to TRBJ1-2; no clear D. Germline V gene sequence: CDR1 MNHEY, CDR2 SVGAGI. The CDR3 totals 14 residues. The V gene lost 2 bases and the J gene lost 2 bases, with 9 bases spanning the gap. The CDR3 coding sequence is TGTGCCAGCAGTTACAATGGGATCAACTATGGCTACACCTTC. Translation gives CASSYNGINYGYTF.